This T cell receptor beta chain was captured by sequencing in a study of blood T cell repertoires in COVID-19. Across the whole study: Samples taken during acute and convalescent COVID-19 were collected in the United States, Italy and Spain. PBMCs, B-cell-depleted T cells, or T cells were the source of the cDNA or gDNA that made up the material.

As originally analysed: The assay estimated nucleated cells by amplifying reference gene primers. Profiled with immunoSEQ multiplex PCR; TCRdb holds only in-frame clones, not every one. From that table come the V and J calls and clone size; the DNA was used to work out D and trimming. The data show 50,000 to 70,000 clones, 70% to 90% seen once. V lost 2 bases to trimming and J lost 7 bases; unmatched junction nucleotides: 4. Germline CDR1 reads MNHNS; CDR2 reads SASEGT. The CDR3 spans 13 residues. The sequence came from a woman in her sixties or seventies with active COVID-19. The sample comprised peripheral blood. J is TRBJ1-1 and V is TRBV6-1; 7 bases match TRBD1. The CDR3 coding sequence is TGTGCCAGCAGTGAATTAGACAGGGATGAAGCTTTCTTT. This sequence encodes CASSELDRDEAFF.